This T cell receptor beta chain derives from a study of T cell responses to AZD1222 COVID-19 vaccine. In regard to this clone: Its antigen is currently unknown.

Produced via immunoSEQ multiplex PCR; TCRdb's table is partial and in-frame only. Counted here are about 130,000 clones, over 90% occurring once; the ten biggest clones make up roughly 0.9%. The germline V and J ends were trimmed by 1 base and 0 bases, with 9 bases remaining between them. CDR3 length: 15 residues. Germline lookup yields CDR1 LGHNA and CDR2 YNFKEQ. Study-wide results and caveats: There were vaccine-associated CD4 TCRs across spike, dominant at 160-218 and 743-854. Just a handful of AZD1222 recipients tested seropositive at baseline. Repertoire sampling occurred only after the peak T cell response.

The sequence came from an adult in good health. The sequenced sample was peripheral blood, obtained on day 0 of AZD1222 vaccination. The V and J genes are TRBV4-2 and TRBJ1-1, with D unresolved. CDR3 DNA sequence: TGTGCCAGCAGCCAAGTGTTCAGACTGAACACTGAAGCTTTCTTT. Its translation: CASSQVFRLNTEAFF.